This TCR beta chain came from a study of blood T cell repertoires in COVID-19. The overall study: The origin of the acute and convalescent COVID-19 samples was the United States, Italy and Spain. Sample material is recorded as cDNA or gDNA derived from T cells, B-cell-depleted T cells, or PBMCs.

This clone was counted between two and nine times. TCRdb keeps only in-frame clones here, not all; method: immunoSEQ multiplex PCR. Here the sample spans approximately 240,000 clones, roughly 84% being singletons. The germline CDR1 and CDR2 sequences are MNHEY and SMNVEV (reference sequence). The CDR3 sequence is 12 residues long. Trimming took 4 bases from V and 2 from J, leaving 3 bases between them. Sequenced sample: peripheral blood. The chain has TRBV27 and TRBJ1-3; unclear D gene. This TCR derives from a woman aged 40 to 50 with active or convalescent COVID-19. CDR3 loop: CASSSTGNTIYF. Here the CDR3 DNA reads TGTGCCAGCAGTTCCACTGGAAACACCATATATTTT.